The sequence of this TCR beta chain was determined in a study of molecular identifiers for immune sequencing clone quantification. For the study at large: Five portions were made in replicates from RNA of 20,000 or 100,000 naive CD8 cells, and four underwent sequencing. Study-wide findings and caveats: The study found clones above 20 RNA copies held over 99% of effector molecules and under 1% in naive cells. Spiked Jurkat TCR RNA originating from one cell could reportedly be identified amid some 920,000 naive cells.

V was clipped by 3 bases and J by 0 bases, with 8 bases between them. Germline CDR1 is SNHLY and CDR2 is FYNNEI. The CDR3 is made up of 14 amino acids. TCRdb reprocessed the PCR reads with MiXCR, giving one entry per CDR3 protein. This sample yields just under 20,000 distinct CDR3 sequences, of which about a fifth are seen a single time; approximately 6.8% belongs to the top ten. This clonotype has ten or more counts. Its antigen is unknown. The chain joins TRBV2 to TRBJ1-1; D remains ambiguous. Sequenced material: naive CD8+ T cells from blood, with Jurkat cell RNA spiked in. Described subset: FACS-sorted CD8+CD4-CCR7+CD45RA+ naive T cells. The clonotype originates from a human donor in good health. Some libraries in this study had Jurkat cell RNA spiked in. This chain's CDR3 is CASSDSRLNTEAFF. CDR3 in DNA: TGTGCCAGCAGTGACAGCAGGTTGAACACTGAAGCTTTCTTT.